The 20 T cell receptor beta chains presented below share a single source sample, sequenced in a study of memory CD4+ T cells and cytomegalovirus serostatus. Sequenced by immunoSEQ multiplex PCR; TCRdb stores in-frame clones only, minus some. This table holds under 45,000 clones, over 70% found once. Single viable CD3+CD4+CD8-CD45RO+ cells were sorted as the memory CD4+ T cells. The material sequenced was memory CD4+ T cells from blood. All receptors come from an adult in good health and CMV-seronegative.

The chain joins TRBV11-2 to TRBJ2-2, with D maybe TRBD1 (5 bases). V was trimmed by 1 base and J by 4 bases, leaving 10 bases between them. The CDR3 covers 15 residues. From germline, CDR1 is SGHAT and CDR2 FQNNGV. As DNA, the CDR3 is TGTGCCAGCAGCTTAGTTCCAGGGCCCACCGGGGAGCTGTTTTTT. It translates to CASSLVPGPTGELFF.

The chain uses TRBV5-4 and TRBJ2-1; unclear D gene. V dropped 1 base and J dropped 6 bases, with 2 bases sitting between them. Germline lookup yields CDR1 SGHNT and CDR2 YYREEE (reference sequence). The CDR3 runs 11 residues. The CDR3 DNA reads as TGTGCCAGCAGCTTGAGCAATGAGCAGTTCTTC. Translation: CASSLSNEQFF.

Only a few counts were recorded for this clone. The rearrangement links TRBV11-2 to TRBJ2-2; 8 nucleotides line up with TRBD1. V lost 5 bases to trimming and J lost 0 bases; unmatched junction nucleotides: 8. CDR1 SGHAT and CDR2 FQNNGV come from the germline V gene. The CDR3 consists of 17 residues. DNA of the CDR3: TGTGCCAGCAGCCCTCGGACAGGGTCATCGAACACCGGGGAGCTGTTTTTT. This translates into CASSPRTGSSNTGELFF.

The V and J genes are TRBV6-5 and TRBJ1-4; possible D gene TRBD1, 6 bases. This CDR3 contains 15 residues. Trimming removed 6 bases from V and 5 bases from J, with 16 bases in between. Germline CDR1 is MNHEY and CDR2 is SVGAGI. DNA of the CDR3: TGTGCCAGCAGGTCCACAGGGTTGGGGAATGAAAAACTGTTTTTT. This codes for CASRSTGLGNEKLFF.

This chain uses TRBV29-1 with TRBJ2-7, with D perhaps matching TRBD1 or TRBD2 (5 bases each). The ends were cut back, 6 bases at V and 1 base at J, with 13 bases in the middle. The CDR3 sequence is 13 residues long. Germline CDR1 and CDR2: SQVTM and ANQGSEA. The CDR3 protein is CSVRGERSYEQYF. In DNA form, the CDR3 reads TGCAGCGTCCGGGGCGAGAGGTCCTACGAGCAGTACTTC.

This CDR3 is CASSPWQGIRNEKLFF. DNA for the CDR3: TGTGCCAGCTCCCCTTGGCAGGGGATACGTAATGAAAAACTGTTTTTT. This chain uses TRBV27 with TRBJ1-4; D possibly corresponds to TRBD1 (6 bases). The CDR3 spans 16 residues. The V and J ends lost 8 bases and 4 bases respectively, with 20 bases between them. Germline CDR1 is MNHEY and CDR2 is SMNVEV (reference sequence).

This clone came up once. The CDR3 is CASSRVGDTQYF. The CDR3 bases are TGCGCCAGCAGCCGGGTCGGGGATACGCAGTATTTT. V gene TRBV4-1 combines with J gene TRBJ2-3; unclear D gene. The ends were cut back, 4 bases at V and 6 bases at J, with 8 bases in the middle. The CDR3 length is 12 residues. Germline V gene lookup returns CDR1 MGHRA and CDR2 YSYEKL.

This clone was seen just once. The chain couples TRBV5-4 to TRBJ1-1, with D unclear. This CDR3 has 14 residues. CDR1 is SGHNT and CDR2 is YYREEE in the germline V gene (reference sequence). Deletions cut 4 bases from V and 1 base from J, with 11 bases between. The CDR3 is CASSATVANTEAFF. The CDR3 DNA is TGTGCCAGCAGCGCCACAGTAGCGAACACTGAAGCTTTCTTT.

V and J are TRBV14 and TRBJ2-3; 10 bases agree with TRBD1. The V and J ends lost 4 bases and 1 base, in that order; junction bases with no gene match: 20. CDR1 is SGHDN, CDR2 FVKESK, per germline. The CDR3 runs 21 residues. The CDR3, as DNA: TGTGCCAGCAGCCCAGACTATGTGCGGACAGGGGGTTTTTTGGGCACAGATACGCAGTATTTT. It codes for CASSPDYVRTGGFLGTDTQYF.

This sequence joins TRBV5-1 and TRBJ2-7, with 7 bases lining up with TRBD1. With 3 bases clipped from V and 2 bases from J, the junction kept 14 bases outside the gene matches. In germline, CDR1 is SGHRS, CDR2 YFSETQ. The CDR3 has 17 residues. The CDR3 bases are TGCGCCAGCAGCTGGAATCTAGGACAGGCGACGACCTACGAGCAGTACTTC. Protein: CASSWNLGQATTYEQYF.

The chain uses TRBV10-2 and TRBJ2-1, with a tentative D call TRBD2 (6 bases). Germline-derived CDR1 and CDR2 are WSHSY and SAAADI. The CDR3 extends over 17 amino acids. V lost 0 bases and J 8 bases, leaving 20 bases between the germline ends. In DNA form, the CDR3 reads TGCGCCAGCAGTGAGTCCGGACTAAATCCGGTTTTCGATGAGCAGTTCTTC. Its protein is CASSESGLNPVFDEQFF.

The genes are TRBV11-2 and TRBJ1-1; TRBD1 is a possible D gene (6 bases). Germline V gene lookup returns CDR1 SGHAT and CDR2 FQNNGV. V gave up 6 bases and J gave up 4 bases, with 15 bases separating them. This CDR3 contains 14 residues. The CDR3 protein is CASSTNPGATEAFF. CDR3 in DNA: TGTGCCAGCAGTACCAACCCGGGGGCCACTGAAGCTTTCTTT.

This sequence joins TRBV28 and TRBJ2-1; D is perhaps TRBD2 (5 bases). The CDR3 consists of 16 residues. The germline V gene has CDR1 MDHEN and CDR2 SYDVKM. V was pared by 5 bases and J by 4 bases, with 18 bases between. The CDR3 DNA reads as TGTGCCAGCAGTCGCGCGGGCACCCCGGGGTACAATGAGCAGTTCTTC. The encoded protein is CASSRAGTPGYNEQFF.

The chain has TRBV10-3 and TRBJ1-3; 8 bases match TRBD1. The CDR3 sequence is 13 residues long. Germline V gives CDR1 ENHRY, CDR2 SYGVKD. V lost 10 bases to trimming and J lost 2 bases; unmatched junction nucleotides: 4. The CDR3 sequence: CATETGAGNTIYF. The DNA for the CDR3 is TGTGCCACCGAGACAGGGGCTGGAAACACCATATATTTT.

For the CDR3, the DNA is TGTGCCAGCAGCGTGGGACTCGGAAGCTCCTACAATGAGCAGTTCTTC. Protein sequence: CASSVGLGSSYNEQFF. The rearrangement uses TRBV6-6 and TRBJ2-1; possibly TRBD2 for D (6 bases). V lost 6 bases to trimming and J lost 0 bases, with 15 bases between them. Germline V gene sequence: CDR1 MNHNY, CDR2 SVGAGI (reference sequence). This CDR3 spans 16 amino acids.

This sequence joins TRBV4-2 and TRBJ2-7; TRBD2 agrees at 11 bases. CDR3 length: 16 residues. CDR1 and CDR2 (germline): LGHNA, YNFKEQ. V trimming: 0 bases; J trimming: 3 bases; junction bases outside the gene matches: 4. The DNA for the CDR3 is TGTGCCAGCAGCCAAGATGCTAGCGGGGGGATCTACGAGCAGTACTTC. Translation: CASSQDASGGIYEQYF.

As to this clone: One end of the junction is discordant with germline, which a read error may explain. Additional DNA sequences in this sample encode the identical CDR3. The rearrangement uses TRBV5-1 and TRBJ1-5, with 7 bases matching TRBD1. The CDR3 is made up of 13 amino acids. The V gene's germline CDR1 is SGHRS and CDR2 YFSETQ. The DNA of the CDR3 is TGCGCCAGCAGCTTGACAGGGGATCAACCCCAGCATTTT. Translating gives CASSLTGDQPQHF.

The chain couples TRBV6-6 to TRBJ2-3; 10 nucleotides agree with TRBD2. Per germline, CDR1 MNHNY and CDR2 SVGAGI (reference sequence). The CDR3 contains 15 residues. The V and J ends lost 6 bases and 3 bases, in that order; junction bases with no gene match: 6. The CDR3 reads CASRKWTSGTDTQYF. CDR3 nucleotides: TGTGCCAGCAGAAAATGGACTAGCGGTACAGATACGCAGTATTTT.

CDR3 DNA sequence: TGCGCCAGCAGCCAAGAAGCGACTAGGCCAGAGCAGTACTTC. This translates into CASSQEATRPEQYF. V gene TRBV4-1 combines with J gene TRBJ2-7; D might be TRBD2 (6 bases). This CDR3 has 14 amino acids. In germline, CDR1 is MGHRA, CDR2 YSYEKL. The V end was cut by 0 bases, the J end by 7 bases, with 13 bases between.

The chain's CDR3 is CATSRRTGTGVSPLHF. The CDR3 DNA follows: TGTGCCACCAGCAGAAGGACCGGGACAGGGGTTTCACCCCTCCACTTT. This chain links TRBV15 with TRBJ1-6; 10 positions match TRBD1. J was trimmed by 9 bases and V by 2 bases; bases with no gene match: 7. The CDR3 runs 16 residues. Germline values: CDR1 LNHNV, CDR2 YYDKDF (reference sequence).